Below, 14 T cell receptor beta chains from the same sample are listed, as sequenced in a study of T cell responses to AZD1222 COVID-19 vaccine. Repertoires were generated with immunoSEQ multiplex PCR, while TCRdb's copy carries only in-frame clones and drops some. The sample holds about 35,000 clones; more than 75% are singletons and the top ten take approximately 10%. The sequences come from peripheral blood, collected 28 days after the second AZD1222 dose. These receptors were taken from an adult who received the AZD1222 COVID-19 vaccine.

This rearrangement joins TRBV2 to TRBJ2-7; D call uncertain. From germline, CDR1 is SNHLY and CDR2 FYNNEI. The CDR3 consists of 10 residues. Trimming shortened V by 6 bases and J by 5 bases, and 5 bases separated the two germline ends. CDR3 bases: TGTGCCAGCAGAGGGAACGAGCAGTACTTC. It codes for CASRGNEQYF.

The chain has TRBV5-1 and TRBJ2-7, with 8 positions matching TRBD1. CDR1 and CDR2 from the germline V gene are SGHRS and YFSETQ. The CDR3 sequence is 14 residues long. Trimming at V came to 4 bases and at J to 7 bases, leaving 10 bases not matched to a gene. The CDR3 spells CASSDRGYSGEQYF. The DNA for the CDR3 is TGCGCCAGCAGCGACAGGGGCTACTCGGGGGAGCAGTACTTC.

The V gene is TRBV4-1, the J gene TRBJ2-3; 11 bases align to TRBD2. V lost 2 bases, J lost 1 base, and 8 bases stayed unmatched. This CDR3 is built from 18 residues. The germline V gene encodes CDR1 MGHRA and CDR2 YSYEKL. In DNA form, the CDR3 reads TGCGCCAGCAGCCAAAGCCCGCCGGGACTAGCGGGCACAGATACGCAGTATTTT. This codes for CASSQSPPGLAGTDTQYF.

This chain uses TRBV2 with TRBJ1-1; 8 nucleotides match TRBD1. The V and J ends lost 5 bases and 7 bases, in that order; junction bases with no gene match: 9. The CDR3 totals 14 residues. The germline V gene has CDR1 SNHLY and CDR2 FYNNEI. The CDR3 bases are TGTGCCAGCAGTAAAGGACAGGGAAGAGTTGAAGCTTTCTTT. It encodes CASSKGQGRVEAFF.

The V gene is TRBV5-4, the J gene TRBJ2-7; D possibly matches TRBD1 or TRBD2 (5 bases each). Germline loops: CDR1 SGHNT, CDR2 YYREEE (reference sequence). This CDR3 spans 13 amino acids. V was cut by 4 bases and J by 0 bases, with 8 bases left in between. The CDR3 here is CASSRDASYEQYF. In nucleotides, the CDR3 is TGTGCCAGCAGCCGGGACGCCTCCTACGAGCAGTACTTC.

The CDR3 DNA reads TGTGCCAGCAGACCCGGACCCTACGAGCAGTACTTC. Its protein is CASRPGPYEQYF. The chain uses TRBV6-4 and TRBJ2-7, with D unresolved. The CDR3 length is 12 residues. CDR1 and CDR2 (germline): MRHNA, SNTAGT. The V end was cut by 6 bases, the J end by 2 bases, with 8 bases between.

The rearrangement joins TRBV6-4 to TRBJ1-1; TRBD1 agrees at 10 bases. The V gene end was trimmed by 10 bases and the J gene end by 3 bases; junction bases not matched to a gene: 5. Per germline, CDR1 MRHNA and CDR2 SNTAGT. The CDR3 loop spans 13 amino acids. Written as DNA, the CDR3 is TGTGCCACCCCCGACAGGGGGCACACTGAAGCTTTCTTT. Encoded protein: CATPDRGHTEAFF.

The chain couples TRBV7-2 to TRBJ1-6; a weak D match, TRBD1 (5 bases). There are 14 residues in the CDR3. CDR1 and CDR2 (germline): SGHTA, FQGNSA. Trimming took 5 bases from V and 4 from J, leaving 9 bases between them. The CDR3 protein is CASSRDGYNSPLHF. Here the CDR3 DNA reads TGTGCCAGCAGCCGGGACGGATATAATTCACCCCTCCACTTT.

This clone came up once. The rearrangement uses TRBV11-2 and TRBJ1-1; 8 nucleotides match TRBD1. Germline CDR1 and CDR2: SGHAT and FQNNGV. CDR3 length: 13 residues. J lost 5 bases, V lost 5 bases, and 4 bases had no gene match. The CDR3 sequence: CASSRQGMTEAFF. DNA of the CDR3: TGTGCCAGCAGCAGACAGGGGATGACTGAAGCTTTCTTT.

The rearrangement uses TRBV5-1 and TRBJ1-2; D is unresolved. V shed 0 bases and J shed 5 bases, with 11 bases lying between them. Looked up from germline, CDR1 is SGHRS and CDR2 is YFSETQ. The CDR3 covers 14 residues. The CDR3 loop is CASSLEVTIYGYTF. The CDR3 bases are TGCGCCAGCAGCTTGGAAGTGACAATATATGGCTACACCTTC.

The chain employs TRBV10-2 and TRBJ2-7; D is unclear. Germline V gene lookup returns CDR1 WSHSY and CDR2 SAAADI. The CDR3 runs 12 residues. Deletions cut 1 base from V and 0 bases from J, with 1 base between. The DNA of the CDR3 is TGCGCCAGCAGTGAGTACTCCTACGAGCAGTACTTC. It translates to CASSEYSYEQYF.

The V and J genes are TRBV21-1 and TRBJ1-5. TRBV21-1 corresponds to a pseudogene. CDR3 length: 16 amino acids. The chain's CDR3 is CASSKTGNHSNQPQHF. In DNA form, the CDR3 reads TGTGCCAGCAGCAAAACGGGGAATCATAGCAATCAGCCCCAGCATTTT.

The V gene is TRBV19, the J gene TRBJ1-2; 7 bases agree with TRBD1. Germline values: CDR1 LNHDA, CDR2 SQIVND (reference sequence). The CDR3 contains 13 residues. Unmatched junction bases numbered 5, after V lost 4 bases and J lost 6 bases. The CDR3 region is CASSTGTVNGYTF. CDR3 DNA sequence: TGTGCCAGTAGTACCGGGACAGTGAATGGCTACACCTTC. The full variable domain, its missing parts supplied by reference TRBV19 and TRBJ1-2, is DGGITQSPKYLFRKEGQNVTLSCEQNLNHDAMYWYRQDPGQGLRLIYYSQIVNDFQKGDIAEGYSVSREKKESFPLTVTSAQKNPTAFYLCASSTGTVNGYTFGSGTRLTVV.

V gene TRBV28 combines with J gene TRBJ1-6; D uncertain. The length of the CDR3 is 12 residues. Germline CDR1 reads MDHEN; CDR2 reads SYDVKM. Trimming took off 3 bases at V and 12 bases at J, with 9 bases between the two ends. This CDR3 reads CASSFNDKPLHF. Written as DNA, the CDR3 is TGTGCCAGCAGTTTTAATGACAAACCCCTCCACTTT.